What follows are 20 T cell receptor beta chains derived from one specimen sequenced in a study of PD-1 blockade in mismatch repair-deficient tumors (dated 2017 in TCRdb). The method behind the library was the immunoSEQ multiplex PCR assay. Drawn from immuneACCESS, this table holds only the in-frame rearrangements with V and J called that TCRdb kept. Clones are partly lost; checked studies trace under half to an unresolved V gene and leave the rest unexplained. In all, the sample holds about 40,000 clones, and 70% to 80% of those were seen once. The ten largest clones capture approximately 22% of the sample. The material was peripheral blood, obtained 4 weeks after starting pembrolizumab. The receptors originated from an adult with mismatch repair-deficient cancer.

In its sample, this clone was seen a few times. This chain uses TRBV7-3 with TRBJ2-7; D perhaps matches TRBD2 (5 bases). The V gene's germline CDR1 is SGHTA and CDR2 FQGTGA. V was trimmed by 0 bases and J by 5 bases, leaving 8 bases between them. The CDR3 runs 13 residues. The CDR3 loop reads CASSLTPRDEQYF. The CDR3 DNA is TGTGCCAGCAGCTTAACGCCGCGGGACGAGCAGTACTTC.

The chain employs TRBV6-5 and TRBJ1-2; maybe TRBD1 (6 bases). Trimming took off 6 bases at V and 7 bases at J, with 18 bases between the two ends. The CDR3 is 14 amino acids. CDR1 and CDR2 (germline): MNHEY, SVGAGI. The CDR3 loop is CASSRGSIYGGYTF. The CDR3 bases are TGTGCCAGCAGCAGGGGTTCTATCTATGGTGGCTACACCTTC.

The gene calls are TRBV7-9 and TRBJ2-1, with 7 nucleotides matching TRBD2. CDR3 length equals 13 residues. Germline V gene lookup returns CDR1 SEHNR and CDR2 FQNEAQ (reference sequence). With V trimmed by 8 bases and J by 6 bases, 7 bases remained unmatched. CDR3 coding DNA: TGTGCCAGCCAATTAGCGGGCTCCAATGAGCAGTTCTTC. Its translation: CASQLAGSNEQFF.

The gene calls are TRBV5-1 and TRBJ2-3; TRBD1 is a possible D gene (5 bases). Germline V gene lookup returns CDR1 SGHRS and CDR2 YFSETQ. The V and J ends lost 1 base and 0 bases respectively, with 9 bases between them. This CDR3 comprises 15 residues. Here the CDR3 reads CASSLYRSSTDTQYF. In DNA, the CDR3 is TGCGCCAGCAGCTTGTACAGGTCTAGCACAGATACGCAGTATTTT.

The genes are TRBV29-1 and TRBJ2-1; TRBD2 agrees at 11 bases. The CDR3 length is 13 residues. V gave up 7 bases and J gave up 6 bases; unmatched junction bases: 5. Germline lookup yields CDR1 SQVTM and CDR2 ANQGSEA. The CDR3 reads CSETSGSINEQFF. CDR3 DNA: TGCAGCGAAACTAGCGGGAGTATCAATGAGCAGTTCTTC.

The rearrangement joins TRBV18 to TRBJ1-5; D possibly corresponds to TRBD1 (5 bases). V lost 3 bases, J lost 2 bases, and 17 bases lay in between. The germline gives CDR1 KGHSH, CDR2 LQKENI. The CDR3 length is 17 residues. CDR3: CASSPRSGSLGNQPQHF. The CDR3 coding sequence is TGTGCCAGCTCACCTCGGTCAGGGTCTCTGGGCAATCAGCCCCAGCATTTT.

This clone was counted between two and nine times. The chain employs TRBV11-2 and TRBJ2-1; either TRBD1 or TRBD2 may supply D (5 bases each). The CDR3 has 18 residues. V was cut by 6 bases and J by 9 bases, with 30 bases left in between. CDR1 and CDR2 from the germline V gene are SGHAT and FQNNGV. CDR3 nucleotides: TGTGCCAGCAGAGTTTCTTCCCCTATCCGGGACCATACACGTGAGCAGTTCTTC. This encodes CASRVSSPIRDHTREQFF.

This clone was recorded a few times. In nucleotides, the CDR3 is TGTGCCTGGAGTTTTACCGGGGAGCTGTTTTTT. Amino acid sequence: CAWSFTGELFF. The chain combines TRBV30 with TRBJ2-2, with D hard to call. V lost 2 bases to trimming and J lost 5 bases, with 3 bases between them. In germline, CDR1 is GTSNPN, CDR2 SVGIG (reference sequence). The CDR3 contains 11 residues.

V gene TRBV11-2 combines with J gene TRBJ2-1, with D possibly TRBD2 on 6 matching bases. Trimming took 1 base from V and 12 from J, leaving 10 bases between them. The V gene's germline CDR1 is SGHAT and CDR2 FQNNGV. The CDR3 spans 12 residues. The CDR3 DNA follows: TGTGCCAGCAGCTTAGTGGTAGCGGTGCAGTTCTTC. It is translated as CASSLVVAVQFF. The variable domain in full, completed from reference TRBV11-2 and TRBJ2-1, reads EAGVAQSPRYKIIEKRQSVAFWCNPISGHATLYWYQQILGQGPKLLIQFQNNGVVDDSQLPKDRFSAERLKGVDSTLKIQPAKLEDSAVYLCASSLVVAVQFFGPGTRLTVL.

The chain has TRBV15 and TRBJ2-5, with D hard to call. From germline, CDR1 is LNHNV and CDR2 YYDKDF (reference sequence). Deletions cut 1 base from V and 3 bases from J, with 6 bases between. There are 13 residues in the CDR3. CDR3 in DNA: TGTGCCACCAGCAGAGGAATGGAAGAGACCCAGTACTTC. Its protein is CATSRGMEETQYF.

The V gene is TRBV6-1, the J gene TRBJ1-2, with D unclear. The V gene's germline CDR1 is MNHNS and CDR2 SASEGT. The CDR3 spans 16 residues. Trimming took 4 bases from V and 2 from J, leaving 17 bases between them. CDR3 in amino acids: CASSGYGRKINYGYTF. CDR3 nucleotide sequence: TGTGCCAGCAGTGGTTATGGACGTAAGATAAACTATGGCTACACCTTC.

This chain uses TRBV21-1 with TRBJ2-1; the D call in the table, TRBD2, was not verified against the DNA. TRBV21-1 is shown as a pseudogene. CDR3 length equals 17 residues. DNA of the CDR3: TGTGCCAGCAGCAGGAGTCTGACTAGTTCTGGCTACAATGAGCAGTTCTTC. This codes for CASSRSLTSSGYNEQFF.

V gene TRBV28 combines with J gene TRBJ2-3, with D unresolved. Germline V gene lookup returns CDR1 MDHEN and CDR2 SYDVKM. The V end was cut by 3 bases, the J end by 4 bases, with 2 bases between. CDR3 size: 11 residues. CDR3 protein: CASSFSDTQYF. The DNA for the CDR3 is TGTGCCAGCAGTTTCTCAGATACGCAGTATTTT. Full variable domain (remainder filled in from reference TRBV28 and TRBJ2-3): DVKVTQSSRYLVKRTGEKVFLECVQDMDHENMFWYRQDPGLGLRLIYFSYDVKMKEKGDIPEGYSVSREKKERFSLILESASTNQTSMYLCASSFSDTQYFGPGTRLTVL.

By sample fraction, this clone is medium-sized. The rearrangement links TRBV4-2 to TRBJ2-1, with 10 bases that match TRBD2. Germline assignment: CDR1 LGHNA and CDR2 YNFKEQ. Germline trimming cut 4 bases from V and 6 bases from J; bases unmatched to any gene: 6. This CDR3 has 15 residues. The CDR3 reads CASSPGLASSNEQFF. CDR3 bases: TGTGCCAGCAGCCCGGGACTAGCGAGTAGCAATGAGCAGTTCTTC.

V and J are TRBV6-6 and TRBJ2-1, with D perhaps matching TRBD2 (6 bases). The CDR3 length is 14 residues. V dropped 7 bases and J dropped 0 bases, with 10 bases sitting between them. CDR1 and CDR2 from the germline V gene are MNHNY and SVGAGI (reference sequence). The CDR3 DNA reads as TGTGCCAGCAAAGACGGGAGCTCCTACAATGAGCAGTTCTTC. Amino acids: CASKDGSSYNEQFF.

V usage is TRBV28 and J usage is TRBJ2-1; 12 bases line up with TRBD2. The V gene end was trimmed by 5 bases and the J gene end by 2 bases; junction bases not matched to a gene: 4. This CDR3 spans 16 amino acids. Per the germline V gene, CDR1 is MDHEN and CDR2 is SYDVKM. The CDR3 region has the DNA TGTGCCAGCAGTCAGACTAGCGGGAGCCCCTACAATGAGCAGTTCTTC. This sequence encodes CASSQTSGSPYNEQFF.

The rearrangement uses TRBV9 and TRBJ1-4; D remains ambiguous. This CDR3 has 14 residues. V lost 3 bases and J 5 bases, leaving 11 bases between the germline ends. The germline CDR1 and CDR2 sequences are SGDLS and YYNGEE. Here the CDR3 reads CASSAGRRNEKLFF. CDR3 sequence (DNA): TGTGCCAGCAGCGCGGGGAGGCGAAATGAAAAACTGTTTTTT. Full variable domain (remainder filled in from reference TRBV9 and TRBJ1-4): DSGVTQTPKHLITATGQRVTLRCSPRSGDLSVYWYQQSLDQGLQFLIQYYNGEERAKGNILERFSAQQFPDLHSELNLSSLELGDSALYFCASSAGRRNEKLFFGSGTQLSVL.

The chain carries TRBV18 and TRBJ2-7; no definite D call. V lost 1 base to trimming and J lost 3 bases, with 10 bases between them. The CDR3 contains 14 residues. Per the germline V gene, CDR1 is KGHSH and CDR2 is LQKENI. The CDR3 spells CASSPRSGNYEQYF. The CDR3 DNA reads TGTGCCAGCTCACCACGATCAGGAAACTACGAGCAGTACTTC.

In this sample, this clone turned up once. V gene TRBV11-2 combines with J gene TRBJ2-7; 10 positions match TRBD1. The ends lost 2 bases at V and 5 bases at J; junction bases unmatched: 3. Germline loops: CDR1 SGHAT, CDR2 FQNNGV. This CDR3 has 14 amino acids. CDR3 protein: CASSLPGQGNEQYF. Here the CDR3 DNA reads TGTGCCAGCAGCTTACCGGGACAGGGGAACGAGCAGTACTTC.

The V and J genes are TRBV5-5 and TRBJ1-5; 8 positions match TRBD1. CDR3 length: 15 residues. V was pared by 2 bases and J by 5 bases, with 6 bases of the junction left unmatched. Germline V lookup: CDR1 SGHKS, CDR2 YYEKEE (reference sequence). The CDR3 here is CASSFRQGADQPQHF. DNA of the CDR3: TGTGCCAGCAGCTTTCGCCAGGGGGCCGATCAGCCCCAGCATTTT.